This TCR beta chain derives from a study of Graves' ophthalmopathy and Graves' hyperthyroidism. Overall study findings and caveats: Ophthalmopathy progression cases were predicted by the model with approximately 71% sensitivity and 72% to 85% specificity. Most thyroid clonotypes expanded beyond 0.001 frequency were also found in blood. From stable hyperthyroidism, ophthalmopathy was separated by a 13-signature model with 87.88% sensitivity and 75% to 82% specificity.

About this clonotype: The antigen is undetermined.

Amplification of the TCR beta CDR3 regions used RNA transcripts (as template). First-round RT-PCR with HTBI primers preceded a second-round multiplex PCR. TCRdb passed the multiplex PCR reads through MiXCR, listing each CDR3 protein once. The table records about 550,000 distinct CDR3 sequences, about 40% of them present only once. This CDR3 region has 15 residues. V lost 3 bases to trimming and J lost 4 bases, with 16 bases between them. CDR1 and CDR2 from the germline V gene are LNHNV and YYDKDF (reference sequence). Sample: peripheral blood or thyroid tissue (not recorded which). This chain links TRBV15 with TRBJ2-7; maybe TRBD1 (5 bases). The sequence derives from an adult man with Graves' hyperthyroidism. The chain's CDR3 is CATSSLRQQPYEQYF. The CDR3 bases are TGTGCCACCAGCAGCCTACGACAGCAACCTTACGAGCAGTACTTC. Using reference TRBV15 and TRBJ2-7 for the parts outside the CDR3, the full variable domain is DAMVIQNPRYQVTQFGKPVTLSCSQTLNHNVMYWYQQKSSQAPKLLFHYYDKDFNNEADTPDNFQSRRPNTSFCFLDIRSPGLGDTAMYLCATSSLRQQPYEQYFGPGTRLTVT.